The following is a TCR beta chain sequence with its context. The antigen is not known. Random-hexamer reverse transcription was applied to roughly 0.5 to 1 ug RNA. Amplification of the TCR beta CDR3 was carried out by immunoSEQ multiplex PCR, which spanned a total of 54 Vbeta and 13 Jbeta segments. From the immunoSEQ multiplex PCR reads, TCRdb called clonotypes with MiXCR, one entry per CDR3 protein. The data show over 95,000 distinct CDR3 sequences, about 90% seen once. This sample is drawn from a study of CD8 T cells in Susac syndrome. Study-level findings and limits: The number of individuals included in the study's TCR sequencing and HLA analysis was acknowledged as relatively small.

Sequencing of TCR beta drew on CD8+ and CD4+ T cells from blood. TEMRA cells were FACS-enriched, unlike CD8+ and CD4+ T cells, which were negatively isolated. The CDR3 covers 15 residues. In germline, CDR1 is MGHDK, CDR2 SYGVNS. Trimming took 2 bases from V and 7 from J, leaving 15 bases between them. Material for sequencing was CD4+ T cells from PBMCs. The chain uses TRBV25-1 and TRBJ2-1; TRBD1 might be the D (6 bases). This receptor was obtained from a human donor in good health. The CDR3 nucleotides read TGTGCCAGCAGTGAAACAGTACAGGGACGAAATGAGCAGTTCTTC. Its protein product is CASSETVQGRNEQFF.